The next 24 T cell receptor beta chains were all read from a single sample in a study of blood T cell repertoires in COVID-19. The protocol was immunoSEQ multiplex PCR, while the TCRdb copy is restricted to in-frame clones and leaves out a portion. The sample yields a few hundred thousand clones, about 88% seen once. Sequencing used peripheral blood. The receptors come from a man in his 60s with acute or convalescent COVID-19.

This rearrangement joins TRBV4-1 to TRBJ2-7, with D perhaps TRBD1 (6 bases). The CDR3 contains 16 residues. Looked up from germline, CDR1 is MGHRA and CDR2 is YSYEKL. Trimming pared 1 base from V and 6 bases from J, leaving 19 bases between. CDR3: CASSQVPDSPTVEQYF. The DNA for the CDR3 is TGCGCCAGCAGCCAAGTCCCGGACAGCCCTACTGTCGAGCAGTACTTC.

J is TRBJ1-2 and V is TRBV5-5; 8 nucleotides agree with TRBD1. The CDR3 loop spans 13 amino acids. In germline, CDR1 is SGHKS, CDR2 YYEKEE (reference sequence). V shed 4 bases, J shed 8 bases, and the junction held 7 bases outside the gene matches. DNA for the CDR3: TGTGCCAGCAGCCCGGGACAGGCGCCCGGCTACACCTTC. Its translation: CASSPGQAPGYTF.

The chain carries TRBV6-1 and TRBJ2-4, with TRBD2 matching 9 bases. Germline V gene lookup returns CDR1 MNHNS and CDR2 SASEGT. V lost 3 bases to trimming and J lost 3 bases; unmatched junction nucleotides: 6. CDR3 length: 16 residues. This CDR3 is CASSDIAGVVKNIQYF. As DNA, the CDR3 is TGTGCCAGCAGTGATATAGCGGGGGTGGTCAAAAACATTCAGTACTTC.

The V and J genes are TRBV18 and TRBJ2-7; TRBD1 is a possible D gene (6 bases). This CDR3 spans 15 amino acids. Germline V CDR1 and CDR2: KGHSH, LQKENI. Trimming pared 8 bases from V and 6 bases from J, leaving 23 bases between. CDR3 residues: CASAHQETGIGEQYF. In DNA, the CDR3 is TGTGCCAGCGCTCACCAGGAAACAGGGATAGGCGAGCAGTACTTC.

The chain uses TRBV4-3 and TRBJ2-1; TRBD2 matches at 9 bases. CDR1 and CDR2 from the germline V gene are LGHNA and YSLEER. The CDR3 has 18 amino acids. V shed 2 bases, J shed 0 bases, and the junction held 8 bases outside the gene matches. The CDR3, as DNA: TGCGCCAGCAGCCAATCGTTCGCGGGGGGGAGCTCCTACAATGAGCAGTTCTTC. As protein: CASSQSFAGGSSYNEQFF.

This clone was observed once. The chain combines TRBV6-5 with TRBJ1-2, with 10 positions matching TRBD1. This CDR3 has 14 residues. From germline, CDR1 is MNHEY and CDR2 SVGAGI. With V trimmed by 6 bases and J by 7 bases, 8 bases remained unmatched. CDR3 nucleotide sequence: TGTGCCAGCAGCCTCGGGGACAGGGGTGGTGGCTACACCTTC. This encodes CASSLGDRGGGYTF.

This chain uses TRBV29-1 with TRBJ1-4, with D possibly TRBD1 on 6 matching bases. The V end lost 4 bases, the J end lost 8 bases, and 11 bases lay between the germline ends. CDR3 length: 12 residues. Germline V CDR1 and CDR2: SQVTM, ANQGSEA. CDR3 sequence reads: CSVGGGGEKLFF. DNA for the CDR3: TGCAGCGTTGGAGGGGGTGGAGAAAAACTGTTTTTT. Combining the CDR3 with reference TRBV29-1 and TRBJ1-4 gives the whole variable domain SAVISQKPSRDICQRGTSLTIQCQVDSQVTMMFWYRQQPGQSLTLIATANQGSEATYESGFVIDKFPISRPNLTFSTLTVSNMSPEDSSIYLCSVGGGGEKLFFGSGTQLSVL.

This chain links TRBV6-5 with TRBJ2-3, with 11 bases identical to TRBD1. There are 14 residues in the CDR3. The germline gives CDR1 MNHEY, CDR2 SVGAGI. Trimming removed 8 bases from V and 2 bases from J; junction bases left unmatched: 3. CDR3 residues: CASGQGAYTDTQYF. DNA of the CDR3: TGTGCCAGCGGACAGGGGGCTTACACAGATACGCAGTATTTT.

This clone appeared a single time. The genes are TRBV6-2 or TRBV6-3 and TRBJ2-3; D is unresolved. From germline, CDR1 is MNHEY and CDR2 SVGEGT. This CDR3 spans 15 amino acids. Between the trimmed V and J ends, which lost 0 bases and 2 bases, there was a span of 9 bases. The CDR3 DNA reads as TGTGCCAGCAGTTACTCTAGGCAGGACACAGATACGCAGTATTTT. Its translation is CASSYSRQDTDTQYF.

The chain carries TRBV5-6 and TRBJ2-1; the D gene is possibly TRBD2 (5 bases). Germline values: CDR1 SGHDT, CDR2 YYEEEE. The CDR3 loop spans 16 amino acids. Trimming took 1 base from V and 6 from J, leaving 17 bases between them. The CDR3 here is CASSLFTDLNLNEQFF. CDR3 nucleotides: TGTGCCAGCAGCTTGTTTACGGACTTAAACCTCAATGAGCAGTTCTTC.

The chain has TRBV16 and TRBJ2-2; 7 bases agree with TRBD2. The germline V gene has CDR1 KGHSY and CDR2 FQNENV. The CDR3 covers 17 residues. Trimming cost V 0 bases and J 5 bases; bases outside gene matches: 9. The chain's CDR3 is CASSQSKVAGSTGELFF. CDR3 in DNA: TGTGCCAGCAGCCAATCCAAGGTAGCGGGTTCTACCGGGGAGCTGTTTTTT.

This chain uses TRBV28 with TRBJ2-7, with 12 bases matching TRBD1. CDR1 and CDR2 (germline): MDHEN, SYDVKM. This CDR3 contains 15 residues. After removal of 5 bases from V and 6 bases from J, the junction contained 8 bases not matched to a gene. CDR3 bases: TGTGCCAGCAGTAACCGGGACAGGGGGCGCATCGAGCAGTACTTC. Protein sequence: CASSNRDRGRIEQYF.

Comment on this clone: Germline and junction disagree at one end, which may indicate a read error. The chain combines TRBV11-2 with TRBJ2-7; D is ambiguous. The CDR3 covers 8 residues. Germline V CDR1 and CDR2: SGHAT, FQNNGV. The CDR3: CASSPTDF. In DNA, the CDR3 is TGTGCCAGCAGCCCGACTGACTTC.

V usage is TRBV5-4 and J usage is TRBJ2-5, with 9 bases lining up with TRBD2. This CDR3 has 15 residues. The germline V gene has CDR1 SGHNT and CDR2 YYREEE (reference sequence). The V segment lost 2 bases and the J segment 4 bases; nucleotides outside the gene matches: 6. CDR3 sequence (DNA): TGTGCCAGCAGCTTAGCGGGGGGCCGAGGAGAGACCCAGTACTTC. It yields the protein CASSLAGGRGETQYF.

The rearrangement uses TRBV18 and TRBJ1-2; D is perhaps TRBD1 (5 bases). V gave up 3 bases and J gave up 8 bases, with 22 bases separating them. CDR3 length: 16 residues. Germline loops: CDR1 KGHSH, CDR2 LQKENI. The CDR3 spells CASSPWGDVVSPGYTF. CDR3 bases: TGTGCCAGCTCACCCTGGGGGGACGTCGTGTCGCCCGGCTACACCTTC.

This rearrangement joins TRBV4-1 to TRBJ2-7, with 11 bases lining up with TRBD1. Looked up from germline, CDR1 is MGHRA and CDR2 is YSYEKL. The CDR3 has 15 residues. Losses at the gene ends were 4 bases for V and 5 bases for J; bases not matched to a gene: 7. The chain's CDR3 is CASSPWTGGRNEQYF. CDR3 DNA: TGCGCCAGCAGCCCCTGGACAGGGGGCCGAAACGAGCAGTACTTC.

The rearrangement uses TRBV4-3 and TRBJ2-2; tentative D call: TRBD1 (5 bases). V lost 5 bases and J 6 bases, leaving 10 bases between the germline ends. This CDR3 is 13 amino acids long. CDR1 is LGHNA, CDR2 YSLEER, per germline. Here the CDR3 reads CASSKQVPGELFF. The CDR3 DNA sequence: TGCGCCAGCAGCAAACAGGTCCCCGGGGAGCTGTTTTTT.

V usage is TRBV18 and J usage is TRBJ2-3; 15 positions match TRBD2. Losses at the gene ends were 3 bases for V and 4 bases for J; bases not matched to a gene: 5. CDR1 and CDR2 from the germline V gene are KGHSH and LQKENI. CDR3 length equals 17 residues. The CDR3 DNA reads TGTGCCAGCTCACCCGATGGACTAGCGGGGGGGTCAGATACGCAGTATTTT. This gives the protein CASSPDGLAGGSDTQYF.

CDR3 sequence reads: CASSARGTSGGDTGELFF. The CDR3 region has the DNA TGTGCCAGCAGTGCCCGCGGGACTAGCGGGGGCGACACCGGGGAGCTGTTTTTT. This chain connects TRBV2 to TRBJ2-2; 14 bases align to TRBD2. V gave up 4 bases and J gave up 3 bases; unmatched junction bases: 7. CDR3 length equals 18 residues. The germline V gene has CDR1 SNHLY and CDR2 FYNNEI.

This chain connects TRBV24-1 to TRBJ2-1, with D unresolved. V dropped 0 bases and J dropped 4 bases, with 9 bases sitting between them. Germline V lookup: CDR1 KGHDR, CDR2 SFDVKD. The CDR3 has 15 amino acids. CDR3 amino acids: CATSDLEAVYNEQFF. The CDR3 DNA follows: TGTGCCACCAGTGATTTGGAGGCGGTTTACAATGAGCAGTTCTTC.

This chain uses TRBV4-1 with TRBJ1-1, with D possibly TRBD1 on 5 matching bases. CDR1 MGHRA and CDR2 YSYEKL come from the germline V gene. This CDR3 comprises 14 residues. V lost 2 bases, J lost 7 bases, and 14 bases lay in between. Here the CDR3 reads CASSQPDSDSEAFF. As DNA, the CDR3 is TGCGCCAGCAGCCAACCTGACAGCGATAGTGAAGCTTTCTTT.

CDR3 sequence: CASSPEQGAYQPQHF. In DNA form, the CDR3 reads TGTGCCAGCAGCCCCGAGCAGGGGGCCTATCAGCCCCAGCATTTT. The chain has TRBV6-2 or TRBV6-3 and TRBJ1-5; TRBD1 agrees at 8 bases. Trimming removed 6 bases from V and 5 bases from J; junction bases left unmatched: 9. The CDR3 length is 15 residues. Germline V gives CDR1 MNHEY, CDR2 SVGEGT.

CDR3 sequence (DNA): TGTGCCAGCAGTAAGTCGGGAGCCTACTACGAGCAGTACTTC. It is translated as CASSKSGAYYEQYF. V and J are TRBV27 and TRBJ2-7, with a possible D match to TRBD2 (6 bases). This CDR3 has 14 residues. The V end lost 5 bases, the J end lost 3 bases, and 14 bases lay between the germline ends. From germline, CDR1 is MNHEY and CDR2 SMNVEV (reference sequence).

The chain is built from TRBV20-1 and TRBJ1-6; 7 bases are shared with TRBD1. The ends lost 3 bases at V and 7 bases at J; junction bases unmatched: 6. The CDR3 has 14 amino acids. Germline values: CDR1 DFQATT, CDR2 SNEGSKA (reference sequence). The CDR3 region is CSASTGAGNSPLHF. In DNA form, the CDR3 reads TGCAGTGCTAGTACAGGGGCGGGAAATTCACCCCTCCACTTT.